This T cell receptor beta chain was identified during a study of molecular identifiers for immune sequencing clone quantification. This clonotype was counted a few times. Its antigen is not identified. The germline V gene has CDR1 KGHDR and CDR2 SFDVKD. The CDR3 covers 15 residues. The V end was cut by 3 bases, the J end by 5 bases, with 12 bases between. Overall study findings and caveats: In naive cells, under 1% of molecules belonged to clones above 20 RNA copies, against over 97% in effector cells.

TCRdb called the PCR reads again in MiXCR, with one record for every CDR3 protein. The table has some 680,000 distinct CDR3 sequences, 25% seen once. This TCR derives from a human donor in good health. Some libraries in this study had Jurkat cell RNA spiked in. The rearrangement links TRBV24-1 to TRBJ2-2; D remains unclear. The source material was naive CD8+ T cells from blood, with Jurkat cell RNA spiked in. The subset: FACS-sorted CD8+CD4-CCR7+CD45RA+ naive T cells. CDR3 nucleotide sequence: TGTGCCACCAGTGATCTACGGGCTGTGACCGGGGAGCTGTTTTTT. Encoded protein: CATSDLRAVTGELFF.